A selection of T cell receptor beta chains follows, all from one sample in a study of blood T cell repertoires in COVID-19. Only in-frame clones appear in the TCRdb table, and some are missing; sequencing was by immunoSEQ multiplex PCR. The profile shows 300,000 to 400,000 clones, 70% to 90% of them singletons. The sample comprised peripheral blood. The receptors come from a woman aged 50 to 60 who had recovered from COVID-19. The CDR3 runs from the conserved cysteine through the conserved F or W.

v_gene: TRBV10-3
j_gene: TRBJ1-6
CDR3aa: CAISENRGGSNSPLHF

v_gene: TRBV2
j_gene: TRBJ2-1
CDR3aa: CATAQGPGYNEQFF

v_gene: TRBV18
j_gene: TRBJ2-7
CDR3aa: CASSFRDRVHEQYF

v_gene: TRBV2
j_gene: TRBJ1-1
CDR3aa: CATPVDLTGNTEAFF

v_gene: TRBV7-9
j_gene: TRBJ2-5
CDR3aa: CASSLSGETQYF

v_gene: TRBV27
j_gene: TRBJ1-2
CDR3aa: CASSLWPPGSYGYTF

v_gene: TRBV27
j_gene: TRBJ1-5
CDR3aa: CASSLGGSNQPQHF

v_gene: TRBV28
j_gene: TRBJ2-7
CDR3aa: CASSPPGQGLYEQYF

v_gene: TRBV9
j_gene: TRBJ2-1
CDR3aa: CASSVATNGEQFF

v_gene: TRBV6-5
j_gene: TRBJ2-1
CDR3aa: CASRSPGNEQFF

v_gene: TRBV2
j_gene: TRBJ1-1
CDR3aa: CATIMRASNTEAFF

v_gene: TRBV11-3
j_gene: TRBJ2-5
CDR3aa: CASSLGGTSGETQYF

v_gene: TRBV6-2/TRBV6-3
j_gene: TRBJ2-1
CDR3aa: CASSLRRDEQFF

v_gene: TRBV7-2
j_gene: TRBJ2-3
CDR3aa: CASSLGLYDTQYF

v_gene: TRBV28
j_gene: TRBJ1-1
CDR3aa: CASNKNEGGTEAFF

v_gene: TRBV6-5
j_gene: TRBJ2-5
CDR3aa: CASGGHQETQYF

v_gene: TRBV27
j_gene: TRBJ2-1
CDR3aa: CASSLSLAEGGSYNEQFF

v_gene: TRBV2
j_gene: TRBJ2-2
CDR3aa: CASSDRATNTGELFF

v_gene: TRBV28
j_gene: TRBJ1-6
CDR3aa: CASSQYGAAYNSPLHF

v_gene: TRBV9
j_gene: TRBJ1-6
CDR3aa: CASSVDSNSPLHF